These 3 T cell receptor beta chains were all obtained from the same sample, sequenced in a study of cytomegalovirus exposure and HLA in healthy donors. The assay was immunoSEQ multiplex PCR, and TCRdb's table has in-frame clones only and misses some. The sample carries over 200,000 clones, approximately 82% recorded once. Sequenced sample: PBMCs. The origin of the receptors is a woman aged 18-29 years in good health and CMV-seronegative.

This clone was seen only once. The V and J genes are TRBV9 and TRBJ2-7; D may correspond to TRBD1 or TRBD2 (5 bases each). Germline-derived CDR1 and CDR2 are SGDLS and YYNGEE. Trimming pared 1 base from V and 4 bases from J, leaving 15 bases between. This CDR3 is 15 amino acids long. The CDR3 DNA is TGTGCCAGCAGCGTAAGGCAGGGCGGGTCATACGAGCAGTACTTC. It yields the protein CASSVRQGGSYEQYF.

This clone was detected a few times. V usage is TRBV27 and J usage is TRBJ1-1; no clear D. The V gene lost 0 bases and the J gene lost 1 base, with 3 bases spanning the gap. This CDR3 is 13 amino acids long. Per germline, CDR1 MNHEY and CDR2 SMNVEV (reference sequence). CDR3 region: CASSLSKNTEAFF. In DNA form, the CDR3 reads TGTGCCAGCAGTTTATCGAAGAACACTGAAGCTTTCTTT.

The chain couples TRBV5-6 to TRBJ1-1; no firm D call. There are 16 residues in the CDR3. Per germline, CDR1 SGHDT and CDR2 YYEEEE. Trimming pared 4 bases from V and 0 bases from J, leaving 16 bases between. The CDR3 DNA reads as TGTGCCAGCAGCCTGGGATGGTGGCGGGTGAACACTGAAGCTTTCTTT. It yields the protein CASSLGWWRVNTEAFF. The whole variable domain, remainder taken from reference TRBV5-6 and TRBJ1-1, is DAGVTQSPTHLIKTRGQQVTLRCSPKSGHDTVSWYQQALGQGPQFIFQYYEEEERQRGNFPDRFSGHQFPNYSSELNVNALLLGDSALYLCASSLGWWRVNTEAFFGQGTRLTVV.